These 2 T cell receptor beta chains were sequenced from one sample in a study of memory CD4+ T cells and cytomegalovirus serostatus. Clones were sequenced by immunoSEQ multiplex PCR, and TCRdb holds only the in-frame ones, with some missing. This sample has about 92,000 clones; 75% to 90% occur once, and the top ten carry around 3.6%. The sort gate was single viable CD3+CD4+CD8-CD45RO+ cells for memory CD4+ T cells. Sequencing was done on a sample of memory CD4+ T cells from blood. The receptor source for this set is an adult in good health and CMV-seropositive.

The chain is built from TRBV7-6 and TRBJ2-1; 8 bases align to TRBD2. Germline values: CDR1 SGHVS, CDR2 FNYEAQ. The CDR3 runs 14 residues. The J segment lost 10 bases and the V segment lost 0 bases, leaving 5 bases of the junction unmatched. As DNA, the CDR3 is TGTGCCAGCAGCTTAGCGTTTGGCGGGAGGGAGCAGTTCTTC. This gives the protein CASSLAFGGREQFF.

This chain joins TRBV5-1 and TRBJ2-1; perhaps TRBD2 as D (5 bases). The V end lost 4 bases, the J end lost 7 bases, and 21 bases lay between the germline ends. Germline V CDR1 and CDR2: SGHRS, YFSETQ. The CDR3 extends over 16 amino acids. This chain's CDR3 is CASSPSGQEVGNEQFF. The CDR3 DNA reads TGCGCCAGCAGCCCCTCGGGCCAGGAGGTGGGAAATGAGCAGTTCTTC.